What follows is one TCR beta chain and its context. The data belong to a study of cytomegalovirus exposure and HLA in healthy donors. With 60 Vbeta and 13 Jbeta primers, the PCR was carried out. TCRdb's table, derived via immunoSEQ multiplex PCR, lists solely in-frame clones and lacks some. Of 140,000 to 150,000 clones listed, roughly 79% are singletons. With 4 bases clipped from V and 9 bases from J, the junction kept 11 bases outside the gene matches. Germline-derived CDR1 and CDR2 are LNHDA and SQIVND (reference sequence). The CDR3 has 15 residues. This chain uses TRBV19 with TRBJ1-4, with TRBD1 matching 7 bases. The receptor comes from a woman in her 40s in good health and CMV-seropositive. The specimen sequenced was PBMCs. The CDR3 nucleotides are TGTGCCAGTAGTAGGGAACAGGGGTTCGCTAAAAAACTGTTTTTT. Encoded protein: CASSREQGFAKKLFF.